This paragraph reports one TCR beta chain. The sample belongs to a study of blood T cell repertoires in COVID-19. V gave up 6 bases and J gave up 0 bases, with 14 bases separating them. CDR1 and CDR2 (germline): MNHEY, SVGEGT. The CDR3 is made up of 15 amino acids. Profiling relied on immunoSEQ multiplex PCR, and the TCRdb table lists in-frame clones only, not all of them. The data hold around 250,000 clones, with about 82% observed a single time. The chain uses TRBV6-2 or TRBV6-3 and TRBJ1-1; no definite D call. The TCR comes from a woman between 45 and 60 years old who had recovered from COVID-19. The material sequenced was PBMCs or T cells enriched from blood (not recorded which). The CDR3, as DNA: TGTGCCAGCAGCCCCATTATACACATGAACACTGAAGCTTTCTTT. This sequence encodes CASSPIIHMNTEAFF.